The sequence of this T cell receptor beta chain was determined in a study of cytomegalovirus exposure and HLA in healthy donors. Study conclusions and caveats: Roughly uniform depth of sequencing across donors was assumed in presence/absence analyses. In a later analysis, at a false discovery rate of 0.05, 15,000 to 20,000 TCR beta sequences matched HLA alleles. Further analysis was carried out later, and it showed several of the most significant clusters appearing linked to common viral pathogens. Reports indicate that TCR beta sequences accurately predicted the HLA-A and HLA-B alleles of most subjects.

With regard to this clone: Its target is not known.

Primers included in the PCR were 60 Vbeta and 13 Jbeta primers. The data were produced by immunoSEQ multiplex PCR, yet TCRdb's version contains in-frame clones alone and is incomplete. The sample has about 160,000 clones, approximately 80% seen once. The germline gives CDR1 SGHDN, CDR2 FVKESK. Trimming took off 3 bases at V and 3 bases at J, with 21 bases between the two ends. The CDR3 has 19 residues. Input material: PBMCs. This sequence joins TRBV14 and TRBJ2-6, with D perhaps matching TRBD2 (6 bases). The TCR sequence derives from a man aged 25 to 45 in good health and CMV-seropositive. The CDR3 region is CASSHLGGDLALGANVLTF. CDR3 sequence (DNA): TGTGCCAGCAGCCACCTTGGCGGGGATTTAGCTCTTGGGGCCAACGTCCTGACTTTC.